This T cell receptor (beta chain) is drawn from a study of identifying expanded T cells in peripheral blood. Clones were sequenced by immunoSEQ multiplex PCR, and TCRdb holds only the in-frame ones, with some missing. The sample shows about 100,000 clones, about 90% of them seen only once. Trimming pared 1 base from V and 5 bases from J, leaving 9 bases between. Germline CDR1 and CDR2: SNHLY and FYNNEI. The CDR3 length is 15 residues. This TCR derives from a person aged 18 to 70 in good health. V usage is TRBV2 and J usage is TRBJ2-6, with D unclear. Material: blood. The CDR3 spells CASSEGAVWANVLTF. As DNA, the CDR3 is TGTGCCAGCAGTGAAGGTGCGGTATGGGCCAACGTCCTGACTTTC.